This T cell receptor beta chain was observed in a study of cytomegalovirus exposure and HLA in healthy donors. Sequencing used immunoSEQ multiplex PCR; TCRdb keeps in-frame clones, though not all of them. The repertoire consists of about 140,000 clones, with almost 85% occurring once and the leading ten covering approximately 1.5%. This clone was seen just once. The antigen remains unidentified. General study results and limits: Reported results showed that the classifier diagnosed cytomegalovirus status with high specificity and sensitivity. Under in vitro conditions, three CMV-associated chains were confirmed as specific for CMV antigens. The dataset shows that most TCR sequences were rare, while some public TCRs occurred in many donors.

The donors belonged to the roughly 130-subject validation cohort, separate from the approximately 700-subject first cohort. Between the trimmed V and J ends, which lost 3 bases and 7 bases, there was a span of 28 bases. Germline CDR1 and CDR2: KGHSH and LQKENI. This CDR3 contains 19 residues. The chain has TRBV18 and TRBJ2-1; possible D gene TRBD1, 5 bases. Source material: PBMCs. The sequence came from a woman between 25 and 40 years old in good health and CMV-seronegative. In DNA, the CDR3 is TGTGCCAGCTCACCGAGTCCTATGCAGGGCTCAGGGATTAAAAATGAGCAGTTCTTC. Translated: CASSPSPMQGSGIKNEQFF.